This TCR beta chain was sequenced for a study of blood T cell repertoires in COVID-19. This CDR3 is 16 amino acids long. Unmatched junction bases numbered 6, after V lost 4 bases and J lost 1 base. The V gene's germline CDR1 is SEHNR and CDR2 FQNEAQ (reference sequence). How the authors handled the data: Nucleated cell number was recorded as an estimate derived from reference gene primer amplification. Here immunoSEQ multiplex PCR was the method, and the copy in TCRdb shows in-frame clones only, minus some. The DNA gave D and trimming, while V, J and clone size come from that table. The table records 100,000 to 150,000 clones, less than 90% of them present only once.

The sample consisted of peripheral blood. The chain couples TRBV7-9 to TRBJ2-7; 11 bases are shared with TRBD2. The sequence was obtained from a woman aged 25 to 45 who had recovered from COVID-19. This CDR3 reads CASSSQGTSGSYEQYF. As DNA, the CDR3 is TGTGCCAGCAGCTCCCAAGGGACTAGCGGTTCCTACGAGCAGTACTTC.